This is a list of T cell receptor beta chains from one sample in a study of T cell repertoires in cytomegalovirus infection. The antigens of these receptors remain unknown. Using its own MiXCR run on the reads, TCRdb lists one record per CDR3 protein. The table has about 500,000 distinct CDR3 sequences, 33% seen once; the top ten hold roughly a sixth. The specimen was cultured PBMCs, collected from culture after CMV antigen stimulation. Source of these receptors: a human donor in good health (CMV status not recorded). Some clones in this sample may be carry-over from other donors' samples. The CDR3 runs from the conserved cysteine through the conserved F or W. The D gene is left open where the match is weak. The size of a clone is reported for some rows only, either as once, few or many, or as a class for expanded clones.

V gene	D gene	clone size	J gene	CDR3 protein	CDR3 DNA
TRBV6-2/TRBV6-3	-	few	TRBJ1-5	CASRKTGGNQPQHF	TGTGCCAGCAGAAAGACTGGAGGCAATCAGCCCCAGCATTTT
TRBV28	-	few	TRBJ2-7	CASSLVQGGGEQYF	TGTGCCAGCAGTTTAGTACAGGGTGGGGGCGAGCAGTACTTC
TRBV19	TRBD1	few	TRBJ2-4	CASQARTGQIGNIQYF	TGTGCCAGCCAAGCTCGGACAGGGCAAATCGGAAACATTCAGTACTTC
TRBV5-6	-	-	TRBJ1-1	CASSLEQGANTEAFF	TGTGCCAGCAGCTTGGAACAGGGAGCGAACACTGAAGCTTTCTTT
TRBV7-2	TRBD1	many	TRBJ2-7	CASTLSGQAAEQYF	TGTGCCAGCACCTTATCGGGACAGGCGGCCGAGCAGTACTTC
TRBV15	-	few	TRBJ2-2	CATSWGSYTGELFF	TGTGCCACCAGTTGGGGGTCGTACACCGGGGAGCTGTTTTTT
TRBV24-1	-	few	TRBJ2-2	CATRNRRGAGELFF	TGTGCCACCCGCAACCGACGAGGCGCCGGGGAGCTGTTTTTT
TRBV6-1	-	-	TRBJ1-5	CASRSTAYSNQPQHF	TGTGCCAGCAGGTCCACAGCTTATAGCAATCAGCCCCAGCATTTT
TRBV27	-	-	TRBJ2-7	CASSSSPAGEQYF	TGTGCCAGCAGCTCCTCCCCTGCGGGCGAGCAGTACTTC
TRBV7-2	-	-	TRBJ1-5	CASSLAGQGMGQPQHF	TGTGCCAGCAGCTTAGCTGGGCAGGGGATGGGTCAGCCCCAGCATTTT
TRBV12-3/TRBV12-4	-	-	TRBJ1-2	CASTPHSALHGYTF	TGTGCCAGCACCCCTCACTCGGCCTTACACGGCTACACCTTC
TRBV27	-	-	TRBJ2-5	CASSPAARQETQYF	TGTGCCAGCAGTCCCGCCGCGCGGCAAGAGACCCAGTACTTC
TRBV7-3	TRBD1	-	TRBJ1-2	CASSSPRDSQTNYGYTF	TGTGCCAGCAGCTCACCTCGGGACAGCCAGACTAACTATGGCTACACCTTC
TRBV18	TRBD1	few	TRBJ1-2	CASSPLARQGGYTF	TGTGCCAGCTCACCCCTGGCCCGACAGGGAGGCTACACCTTC
TRBV11-2	-	-	TRBJ1-2	CASSPGHRMYGYTF	TGTGCCAGCAGCCCCGGACACCGAATGTATGGCTACACCTTC
TRBV30	-	few	TRBJ1-1	CAISRGPNTEAFF	TGTGCCATCTCCAGGGGCCCGAACACTGAAGCTTTCTTT
TRBV12-5	-	-	TRBJ1-1	CASGLDSNTEAFF	TGTGCTAGTGGACTGGATTCGAACACTGAAGCTTTCTTT
TRBV18	-	-	TRBJ1-1	CASSPKTTTSTEAFF	TGTGCCAGCTCACCTAAGACAACAACTAGCACTGAAGCTTTCTTT
TRBV20-1	-	-	TRBJ1-6	CSAPGNYNSPLHF	TGCAGTGCCCCGGGGAACTATAATTCACCCCTCCACTTT
TRBV5-4	TRBD1	-	TRBJ2-1	CASSVGTVQYNEQFF	TGTGCCAGCAGCGTCGGGACAGTTCAGTACAATGAGCAGTTCTTC
TRBV11-3	TRBD1	few	TRBJ1-1	CASSLTSRQGALNTEAFF	TGTGCCAGCAGCTTAACAAGTCGACAGGGGGCTCTGAACACTGAAGCTTTCTTT
TRBV6-2/TRBV6-3	-	-	TRBJ2-5	CASSYFGGMGETQYF	TGTGCCAGCAGTTACTTCGGGGGAATGGGGGAGACCCAGTACTTC
TRBV29-1	-	many	TRBJ1-4	CSALRDPNEKLFF	TGCAGCGCTCTCCGGGACCCTAATGAAAAACTGTTTTTT
TRBV5-6	-	few	TRBJ2-3	CASSLSRGLKGDTQYF	TGTGCCAGCAGCTTAAGCCGGGGCCTTAAGGGGGATACGCAGTATTTT
TRBV4-1	TRBD1	few	TRBJ1-2	CASSQDGGTGTGDGYTF	TGCGCCAGCAGCCAAGATGGGGGAACCGGGACAGGGGATGGCTACACCTTC
TRBV7-2	-	many	TRBJ2-1	CASSQQGGGGGEQFF	TGTGCCAGCAGCCAGCAGGGGGGCGGAGGGGGTGAGCAGTTCTTC
TRBV28	-	-	TRBJ1-5	CASSLVSSNQPQHF	TGTGCCAGCAGTTTGGTCAGTAGCAATCAGCCCCAGCATTTT
TRBV4-2	-	few	TRBJ1-3	CASSRDLAQVSGNTIYF	TGTGCCAGCAGCCGCGACCTAGCCCAAGTCTCTGGAAACACCATATATTTT
TRBV7-6	TRBD2	few	TRBJ2-5	CASSLGAGGPGETQYF	TGTGCCAGCAGCTTGGGGGCGGGAGGGCCGGGAGAGACCCAGTACTTC
TRBV4-1	-	-	TRBJ2-1	CASSQVWGDTYNEQFF	TGCGCCAGCAGCCAAGTCTGGGGGGACACTTACAATGAGCAGTTCTTC
TRBV5-8	-	-	TRBJ2-3	CASSFTPGRTDTQYF	TGTGCCAGCAGCTTTACGCCCGGCCGCACAGATACGCAGTATTTT
TRBV7-9	TRBD1	-	TRBJ1-4	CASTPGQGSEKLFF	TGTGCCAGCACCCCGGGACAGGGGAGTGAAAAACTGTTTTTT
TRBV6-2/TRBV6-3	TRBD1	many	TRBJ1-5	CASSYTPGQGMSNQPQHF	TGTGCCAGCAGTTACACACCGGGACAGGGGATGAGCAATCAGCCCCAGCATTTT
TRBV28	-	-	TRBJ2-7	CASSFQEQYF	TGTGCCAGCAGTTTTCAGGAACAGTACTTC
TRBV28	TRBD2	-	TRBJ2-1	CASSRPGLAGDEQFF	TGTGCCAGCAGTCGCCCGGGACTAGCGGGAGATGAGCAGTTCTTC
TRBV7-2	-	few	TRBJ2-7	CASSLIQATTYEQYF	TGTGCCAGCAGCTTAATTCAGGCTACCACCTACGAGCAGTACTTC
TRBV7-2	-	few	TRBJ2-2	CASSLVDREDTGELFF	TGTGCCAGCAGCTTAGTTGACAGGGAGGACACCGGGGAGCTGTTTTTT
TRBV6-2/TRBV6-3	TRBD1	few	TRBJ2-5	CASSIPWWTGVRETQYF	TGTGCCAGCAGTATCCCCTGGTGGACAGGGGTGAGGGAGACCCAGTACTTC
TRBV6-1	-	-	TRBJ2-3	CASASGRRDTQYF	TGTGCCAGCGCTAGTGGGAGGAGGGATACGCAGTATTTT
TRBV7-2	TRBD2	many	TRBJ2-1	CASSWLAGGYNEQFF	TGTGCCAGCAGCTGGTTAGCGGGAGGGTACAATGAGCAGTTCTTC
TRBV24-1	-	few	TRBJ2-2	CATSDAEPQQSGELFF	TGTGCCACCAGTGACGCGGAGCCCCAACAGTCCGGGGAGCTGTTTTTT
TRBV7-2	-	-	TRBJ2-7	CASSPTPGLSDEQYF	TGTGCCAGCAGCCCAACCCCGGGACTCTCGGACGAGCAGTACTTC
TRBV5-4	-	-	TRBJ2-4	CASSSPLETKNIQYF	TGTGCCAGCAGCTCCCCGTTGGAAACCAAAAACATTCAGTACTTC
TRBV7-8	-	-	TRBJ2-2	CASSLGATNTGELFF	TGTGCCAGCAGCTTAGGTGCCACGAACACCGGGGAGCTGTTTTTT
TRBV5-1	-	-	TRBJ1-1	CASRPPATPNTEAFF	TGCGCCAGCAGGCCCCCGGCGACTCCAAACACTGAAGCTTTCTTT
TRBV27	TRBD2	-	TRBJ2-3	CASRLGLTGADTQYF	TGTGCCAGCAGATTGGGACTAACGGGAGCAGATACGCAGTATTTT
TRBV6-2/TRBV6-3	-	-	TRBJ2-5	CASSYEVGQATRSGRRTQYF	TGTGCCAGCTCCTATGAGGTGGGACAGGCGACCCGTAGCGGGCGCAGAACCCAGTACTTC
TRBV12-3/TRBV12-4	-	few	TRBJ2-5	CASSPDTGAVVETQYF	TGTGCCAGCAGTCCCGACACCGGGGCTGTTGTGGAGACCCAGTACTTC
TRBV7-9	TRBD1	few	TRBJ2-7	CASSQGQGFYEQYF	TGTGCCAGCAGCCAGGGACAGGGGTTCTACGAGCAGTACTTC
TRBV28	-	-	TRBJ2-1	CASSSPGGQSYNEQFF	TGTGCCAGCAGTTCCCCCGGGGGGCAGTCCTACAATGAGCAGTTCTTC
TRBV11-2	-	-	TRBJ2-1	CASLRGVHEQFF	TGTGCCAGCCTGCGAGGCGTCCATGAGCAGTTCTTC
TRBV6-1	-	-	TRBJ1-1	CASSGGDVLNTEAFF	TGTGCCAGCAGTGGGGGGGACGTTCTGAACACTGAAGCTTTCTTT
TRBV29-1	-	-	TRBJ2-5	CSAYRGGETQYF	TGCAGCGCCTACAGGGGAGGGGAGACCCAGTACTTC
TRBV28	-	-	TRBJ1-5	CASSGRGLNQPQHF	TGTGCCAGCAGCGGCAGGGGACTCAATCAGCCCCAGCATTTT
TRBV6-8	-	once	TRBJ1-1	CASSRVPTMNTEAFF	TGTGCCAGCAGCCGAGTCCCTACCATGAACACTGAAGCTTTCTTT
TRBV7-2	TRBD1	-	TRBJ1-2	CASSPDFQGAGGYTF	TGTGCCAGCAGCCCCGACTTCCAGGGGGCCGGGGGCTACACCTTC